This TCR beta chain comes out of a study of T cell changes during pregnancy in multiple sclerosis. Germline CDR1 is SGDLS and CDR2 is YYNGEE. Losses at the gene ends were 2 bases for V and 6 bases for J; bases not matched to a gene: 4. There are 14 residues in the CDR3. TCRdb keeps only in-frame clones here, not all; method: immunoSEQ multiplex PCR. The data hold just over 40,000 clones, with 75% to 90% observed a single time. The sample was peripheral blood, taken in the first trimester of pregnancy. This TCR was sampled from a female donor in good health, enrolled as a control in a pregnancy study. The J gene is TRBJ2-3, the V gene TRBV9; TRBD1 aligns across 9 bases. The CDR3 region is CASSVGTGKDTQYF. CDR3 bases: TGTGCCAGCAGCGTTGGGACAGGGAAGGATACGCAGTATTTT. Combining the CDR3 with reference TRBV9 and TRBJ2-3 gives the whole variable domain DSGVTQTPKHLITATGQRVTLRCSPRSGDLSVYWYQQSLDQGLQFLIQYYNGEERAKGNILERFSAQQFPDLHSELNLSSLELGDSALYFCASSVGTGKDTQYFGPGTRLTVL.